This is a list of T cell receptor beta chains from one sample in a study of T cell responses to AZD1222 COVID-19 vaccine. Clones were sequenced by immunoSEQ multiplex PCR, and TCRdb holds only the in-frame ones, with some missing. The sample contains 150,000 to 200,000 clones, approximately 92% of which appear only once. This specimen was peripheral blood, taken 28 days after the second dose of the MenACWY control vaccine. The receptors were sampled from an adult who received the MenACWY meningococcal vaccine as a control. Each CDR3 is given with its conserved first and last residue. A D gene is named only where the DNA matches it firmly. Clone size is not always given. Where it is, it says once, few, many or a class for expanded clones.

19,.,TRBV9,TRBD1,TRBJ2-7,CASSPWDSQRFGTPYEQYF,TGTGCCAGCAGCCCTTGGGACAGCCAGCGGTTCGGGACGCCCTACGAGCAGTACTTC
15,.,TRBV5-1,.,TRBJ2-2,CASSPGHPNTGELFF,TGCGCCAGCAGTCCGGGACACCCGAACACCGGGGAGCTGTTTTTT
13,.,TRBV7-3,.,TRBJ2-5,CASSPVGSETQYF,TGTGCCAGCAGCCCCGTGGGATCGGAGACCCAGTACTTC
16,.,TRBV19,.,TRBJ1-1,CASSIRGASRNTEAFF,TGTGCCAGTAGTATAAGGGGGGCAAGTAGGAACACTGAAGCTTTCTTT
15,once,TRBV15,TRBD1,TRBJ1-2,CATSRDGQGGYGYTF,TGTGCCACCAGCAGAGATGGACAGGGGGGCTATGGCTACACCTTC
15,.,TRBV29-1,TRBD1,TRBJ1-2,CSVEDRDRGGYGYTF,TGCAGCGTTGAAGATCGTGACAGGGGCGGCTATGGCTACACCTTC
15,.,TRBV27,TRBD1,TRBJ1-5,CASSSGQGGNQPQHF,TGTGCCAGCAGTTCTGGACAGGGCGGCAATCAGCCCCAGCATTTT
13,.,TRBV3-1/TRBV3-2,.,TRBJ2-5,CASSHMAQETQYF,TGTGCCAGCAGCCATATGGCACAAGAGACCCAGTACTTC
12,.,TRBV24-1,.,TRBJ1-2,CATSDTTGFYTF,TGTGCCACCAGTGATACGACAGGTTTCTACACCTTC
15,.,TRBV7-2,.,TRBJ1-1,CASSPPGRPSTEAFF,TGTGCCAGCAGCCCCCCAGGCAGGCCTAGCACTGAAGCTTTCTTT
13,once,TRBV5-4,.,TRBJ2-3,CASSFLGADTQYF,TGTGCCAGCAGCTTTCTAGGGGCAGATACGCAGTATTTT
16,.,TRBV11-3,TRBD2,TRBJ2-7,CASSPEPAGGLYEQYF,TGTGCCAGCAGCCCAGAACCGGCGGGAGGACTCTACGAGCAGTACTTC
16,.,TRBV11-2,.,TRBJ2-3,CASSPRGRESTDTQYF,TGTGCCAGCAGCCCCCGCGGCAGGGAAAGCACAGATACGCAGTATTTT
14,.,TRBV27,TRBD2,TRBJ2-3,CASSFGGLGDTQYF,TGTGCCAGCAGTTTCGGGGGGTTGGGAGATACGCAGTATTTT
13,.,TRBV21-1,.,TRBJ2-1,CASSSPELNEQFF,TGTGCCAGCAGCTCTCCGGAGTTGAATGAGCAGTTCTTC
14,.,TRBV29-1,TRBD1,TRBJ2-5,CSVDPGGIGETQYF,TGCAGCGTTGATCCAGGGGGAATTGGGGAGACCCAGTACTTC
13,.,TRBV6-5,.,TRBJ2-7,CASRRGQSYEQYF,TGTGCCAGCAGGCGGGGACAGTCCTACGAGCAGTACTTC
15,once,TRBV2,.,TRBJ2-1,CASGGPARPYNEQFF,TGTGCCAGCGGGGGCCCCGCACGTCCCTACAATGAGCAGTTCTTC
15,once,TRBV5-6,.,TRBJ2-7,CASSDAGAASYEQYF,TGTGCCAGCAGCGACGCAGGGGCGGCATCCTACGAGCAGTACTTC
14,.,TRBV9,TRBD1,TRBJ1-2,CASLRPGTGYGYTF,TGTGCCAGCCTCAGACCCGGGACAGGATATGGCTACACCTTC
10,.,TRBV30,.,TRBJ1-2,CAWRAVGYTF,TGTGCCTGGCGGGCCGTCGGCTACACCTTC
15,once,TRBV19,.,TRBJ1-1,CASSRGGIGSTEAFF,TGTGCCAGTAGTAGAGGAGGTATCGGGAGCACTGAAGCTTTCTTT
12,.,TRBV24-1,.,TRBJ1-5,CATSDTPGPQHF,TGTGCCACCAGTGATACTCCGGGGCCCCAGCATTTT
14,.,TRBV5-8,TRBD1,TRBJ1-2,CASSHRGRGGGYTF,TGTGCCAGCAGCCACAGGGGGCGGGGTGGTGGCTACACCTTC
15,once,TRBV19,TRBD1,TRBJ2-5,CASSLGGQGAETQYF,TGTGCCAGTAGTCTTGGGGGACAGGGAGCAGAGACCCAGTACTTC
14,few,TRBV2,.,TRBJ1-2,CASRLEQSHYGYTF,TGTGCCAGCAGACTTGAACAGTCACACTATGGCTACACCTTC
12,.,TRBV30,TRBD2,TRBJ2-1,CAWLQGTSSPFF,TGTGCCTGGCTCCAGGGGACTAGCAGCCCGTTCTTC
13,.,TRBV6-5,.,TRBJ2-1,CASSLAYYNEQFF,TGTGCCAGCAGTTTGGCGTACTACAATGAGCAGTTCTTC
16,.,TRBV9,TRBD2,TRBJ2-3,CASSVGSSGSTDTQYF,TGTGCCAGCAGCGTAGGGTCTAGCGGGAGCACAGATACGCAGTATTTT
15,.,TRBV7-6,.,TRBJ2-7,CASSFLSGLEYEQYF,TGTGCCAGCAGCTTTTTATCCGGGTTGGAGTACGAGCAGTACTTC
12,.,TRBV28,.,TRBJ2-4,CASSLYGNIQYF,TGTGCCAGCAGTTTATATGGAAACATTCAGTACTTC
15,.,TRBV7-9,TRBD1,TRBJ2-1,CASSYGDRGVNEQFF,TGTGCCAGCAGCTATGGGGACAGGGGTGTCAATGAGCAGTTCTTC
19,.,TRBV12-5,.,TRBJ1-4,CASGLVLTTIRVTNEKLFF,TGTGCTAGTGGTTTGGTACTTACAACCATACGGGTAACTAATGAAAAACTGTTTTTT
15,.,TRBV3-1/TRBV3-2,.,TRBJ1-2,CASRNLDRDNYGYTF,TGTGCCAGCAGGAATCTGGACCGGGACAACTATGGCTACACCTTC
13,few,TRBV2,.,TRBJ1-5,CASSGAANQPQHF,TGTGCCAGCAGTGGGGCAGCTAATCAGCCCCAGCATTTT
16,.,TRBV9,.,TRBJ1-2,CASTLGDAGTYYGYTF,TGTGCCAGCACCTTAGGGGATGCGGGGACCTACTATGGCTACACCTTC
15,.,TRBV27,.,TRBJ2-7,CASSEAGANSYEQYF,TGTGCCAGCTCAGAAGCCGGGGCAAACTCCTACGAGCAGTACTTC
14,few,TRBV6-5,TRBD2,TRBJ2-7,CASILAGASYEQYF,TGTGCCAGCATTCTTGCGGGAGCCTCCTACGAGCAGTACTTC
15,.,TRBV7-9,.,TRBJ1-1,CASSFGGQLNTEAFF,TGTGCCAGCAGCTTTGGTGGACAGCTGAACACTGAAGCTTTCTTT
15,.,TRBV19,TRBD1,TRBJ1-2,CASRAQGARDYGYTF,TGTGCCAGTAGGGCACAGGGGGCACGGGACTATGGCTACACCTTC
18,once,TRBV7-6,.,TRBJ1-4,CASSLEGGTASNPEKLFF,TGTGCCAGCAGCTTAGAAGGGGGTACAGCCTCCAATCCGGAAAAACTGTTTTTT
13,.,TRBV11-1,TRBD1,TRBJ2-1,CASSLDRGNEQFF,TGTGCCAGCAGCCTCGACAGGGGCAATGAGCAGTTCTTC
18,.,TRBV18,.,TRBJ1-5,CASSLGTGGAGSNQPQHF,TGTGCCAGCTCACTTGGCACGGGGGGCGCTGGCAGCAATCAGCCCCAGCATTTT
14,.,TRBV9,.,TRBJ2-1,CASSDAQGGNEQFF,TGTGCCAGCAGCGATGCACAGGGTGGAAATGAGCAGTTCTTC
13,.,TRBV4-1,.,TRBJ1-6,CASSQDGRSPLHF,TGCGCCAGCAGCCAAGATGGGCGGTCACCCCTCCACTTT
15,few,TRBV4-2,.,TRBJ2-7,CASSQDLRNDYEQYF,TGTGCCAGCAGCCAAGATCTCCGAAACGACTACGAGCAGTACTTC
11,.,TRBV29-1,.,TRBJ2-7,CSAGGSYEQYF,TGCAGCGCTGGGGGGAGCTACGAGCAGTACTTC
15,.,TRBV7-8,.,TRBJ1-1,CASSLAIRGSTEAFF,TGTGCCAGCAGCTTAGCCATAAGGGGTAGCACTGAAGCTTTCTTT
14,.,TRBV7-6,.,TRBJ2-5,CASSPVPMGETQYF,TGTGCCAGCAGCCCAGTCCCGATGGGGGAGACCCAGTACTTC
13,.,TRBV15,TRBD1,TRBJ1-2,CATSSGTGNGYTF,TGTGCCACCAGCAGCGGGACAGGGAATGGCTACACCTTC
14,.,TRBV3-1/TRBV3-2,.,TRBJ1-6,CASSQSQSNSPLHF,TGTGCCAGCAGCCAAAGCCAGAGTAATTCACCCCTCCACTTT
15,.,TRBV19,.,TRBJ2-3,CASSILPFPTDTQYF,TGTGCCAGTAGTATACTACCCTTCCCCACAGATACGCAGTATTTT
15,.,TRBV7-3,.,TRBJ1-1,CASSPGHLGGTEAFF,TGTGCCAGCAGCCCGGGACACCTGGGAGGCACTGAAGCTTTCTTT
15,.,TRBV19,.,TRBJ2-1,CASTGRGGNYNEQFF,TGTGCCAGTACTGGGAGGGGGGGGAACTACAATGAGCAGTTCTTC
16,.,TRBV10-3,TRBD2,TRBJ2-2,CAIKGGEREGTGELFF,TGTGCCATCAAAGGAGGAGAGCGGGAGGGCACCGGGGAGCTGTTTTTT
15,.,TRBV6-5,TRBD1,TRBJ1-2,CASSTFMDRVYGYTF,TGTGCCAGCAGTACGTTTATGGACAGGGTCTATGGCTACACCTTC
12,.,TRBV3-1/TRBV3-2,.,TRBJ1-2,CASSQDSYGYTF,TGTGCCAGCAGCCAAGACAGCTATGGCTACACCTTC
14,.,TRBV3-1/TRBV3-2,TRBD2,TRBJ2-7,CASSQAREAYEQYF,TGTGCCAGCAGCCAAGCTCGGGAGGCCTACGAGCAGTACTTC
14,.,TRBV4-2,.,TRBJ1-5,CASSQGRGNQPQHF,TGTGCCAGCAGCCAAGGACGGGGCAATCAGCCCCAGCATTTT
18,once,TRBV14,.,TRBJ2-2,CASSQDRGGRTNTGELFF,TGTGCCAGCAGCCAAGATAGGGGTGGGCGGACGAACACCGGGGAGCTGTTTTTT